This is a list of T cell receptor beta chains from one sample in a study of cytomegalovirus exposure and HLA in healthy donors. The table came from immunoSEQ multiplex PCR; TCRdb's copy has only in-frame clones and leaves some out. The sample yields some 93,000 clones, around 10% seen once. The sample consisted of PBMCs. All receptors derive from a man aged 45-65 years in good health and CMV-seropositive. The CDR3 runs from the conserved cysteine through the conserved F or W. The order of the fields is D gene, V gene, J gene, clone size, CDR3 DNA, CDR3 protein. The D gene is left open where the match is weak. Clone sizes are given selectively: once, few, many, or a class where the clone is expanded.

>TRBD1|TRBV5-6|TRBJ2-2|.
TGTGCCAGCACCGGGGACAGGAACACCGGGGAGCTGTTTTTT
CASTGDRNTGELFF
>TRBD2|TRBV9|TRBJ2-1|.
TGTGCCAGCAGCGTACCCGGGACTAGCGGGACGGAAGAGCAGTTCTTC
CASSVPGTSGTEEQFF
>.|TRBV6-5|TRBJ1-1|.
TGTGCCAGCAGTTCCTTGACAGGTAACACTGAAGCTTTCTTT
CASSSLTGNTEAFF
>TRBD2|TRBV5-8|TRBJ2-5|.
TGTGCCAGCAGTTCCGGACTAGCGGGACAAGAGACCCAGTACTTC
CASSSGLAGQETQYF
>TRBD1|TRBV5-1|TRBJ2-1|few
TGCGCCAGCAGCTTGGAAACAGGGGGCTCCTACAATGAGCAGTTCTTC
CASSLETGGSYNEQFF
>TRBD1|TRBV7-3|TRBJ2-2|.
TGTGCCAGCAGCTTGTTTGGGACAGGGTATGCCGGGGAGCTGTTTTTT
CASSLFGTGYAGELFF
>.|TRBV4-1|TRBJ1-5|few
TGCGCCAGCAGCCAAGATCAGGGCGCCTTTAGTCAGCCCCAGCATTTT
CASSQDQGAFSQPQHF
>.|TRBV5-4|TRBJ2-2|.
TGTGCCAGCAGCTTGCCCGCTAGCCCCGGGGAGCTGTTTTTT
CASSLPASPGELFF
>.|TRBV11-2|TRBJ1-1|.
TGTGCCAGCAGCCCCGGGAGCTTAGCTGAAGCTTTCTTT
CASSPGSLAEAFF
>TRBD2|TRBV30|TRBJ2-7|many
TGTGCCTGGAGCCCGACTAGCCTGAACTACGAGCAGTACTTC
CAWSPTSLNYEQYF
>TRBD2|TRBV12-5|TRBJ2-3|.
TGTGCTAGTGGTTTGGGACTAGCGGGAGGCACAGATACGCAGTATTTT
CASGLGLAGGTDTQYF
>.|TRBV5-1|TRBJ1-6|.
TGCGCCAGCAGCCTTAAGCTTGACAGCCTGGATTCACCCCTCCACTTT
CASSLKLDSLDSPLHF
>TRBD1|TRBV7-3|TRBJ2-1|few
TGTGCCAGCAGCTTGGGGACAGTTGGTGAGCAGTTCTTC
CASSLGTVGEQFF
>.|TRBV10-3|TRBJ1-4|.
TGTGCCATCAGTAATGTCAGGGGCATAACTAATGAAAAACTGTTTTTT
CAISNVRGITNEKLFF
>.|TRBV28|TRBJ1-5|few
TGTGCCAGCAGTTTATGGACCTCGGACACCAATCAGCCCCAGCATTTT
CASSLWTSDTNQPQHF
>TRBD2|TRBV29-1|TRBJ2-1|few
TGCAGCGTTCAGGCGCGGGAGGGCAATGAGCAGTTCTTC
CSVQAREGNEQFF
>TRBD1|TRBV7-3|TRBJ1-5|few
TGTGCCAGCAGTCTAGACAGGGGCCAGCCCCAGCATTTT
CASSLDRGQPQHF
>TRBD1|TRBV29-1|TRBJ1-1|few
TGCAGCGTTGAAGGAATCGGGACAGGGACTAGGGCGGACACTGAAGCTTTCTTT
CSVEGIGTGTRADTEAFF
>TRBD2|TRBV28|TRBJ2-7|few
TGTGCCAGCGCGGGAGGCTTCACGGTATACGAGCAGTACTTC
CASAGGFTVYEQYF
>TRBD1|TRBV19|TRBJ2-7|few
TGTGCCAGTAGTGGGACAGGGGAGTACGAGCAGTACTTC
CASSGTGEYEQYF
>TRBD2|TRBV5-1|TRBJ2-7|few
TGCGCCAGCAGCTTGGCGGCTAGCGGGGCCTACGAGCAGTACTTC
CASSLAASGAYEQYF
>.|TRBV28|TRBJ2-7|once
TGTGCCAGCAGGCTTAAAACGCGCGGACTCCCGGCCTACGAGCAGTACTTC
CASRLKTRGLPAYEQYF
>.|TRBV6-6|TRBJ1-6|.
TGTGCCAGCTCGGTTGTGATCTCAACTGACTGGCCCCTCCACTTT
CASSVVISTDWPLHF
>.|TRBV28|TRBJ1-1|.
TGTGCCAGCGGAATACAGGGTTTTGGGGCTGAAGCTTTCTTT
CASGIQGFGAEAFF
>.|TRBV25-1|TRBJ2-3|.
TGTGCCAGCGGCCTGGGAGCGAAAGATACGCAGTATTTT
CASGLGAKDTQYF
>.|TRBV5-1|TRBJ2-7|.
TGTGCCAGCAGCATATACGCGGGCCCAAACTACGAGCAGTACTTC
CASSIYAGPNYEQYF
>TRBD1|TRBV7-9|TRBJ2-5|few
TGTGCCAGCAGCCCACAGGGGGCGGGTGAGACCCAGTACTTC
CASSPQGAGETQYF
>TRBD1|TRBV29-1|TRBJ1-1|.
TGCAGCGTTGATAGGGGGCGAGCAACTGAAGCTTTCTTT
CSVDRGRATEAFF
>TRBD1|TRBV28|TRBJ1-2|few
TGTGCCAGCAGCTGGACAGGGGTCTATGGCTACACCTTC
CASSWTGVYGYTF
>TRBD1|TRBV9|TRBJ2-2|few
TGTGCCAGCAGCGGACGGACAGGGGCCGGGGAGCTGTTTTTT
CASSGRTGAGELFF
>.|TRBV7-9|TRBJ2-7|many
TGTGCCAGCAGCTTTAGACAGGCCTCCTACGAGCAGTACTTC
CASSFRQASYEQYF
>TRBD2|TRBV5-6|TRBJ2-7|few
TGTGCCAGCAGCTCTTTAGCGGGAGCGTCCTACGAGCAGTACTTC
CASSSLAGASYEQYF
>TRBD2|TRBV5-1|TRBJ2-1|few
TGCGCCAGCACCCCACTAGCGGGAGCACTGGATGAGCAGTTCTTC
CASTPLAGALDEQFF
>TRBD1|TRBV2|TRBJ2-7|.
TGTGCCAGCAGTGAACCTATGACAGGGAAAGGCGCCTACGAGCAGTACTTC
CASSEPMTGKGAYEQYF
>TRBD1|TRBV18|TRBJ2-7|.
TGTGCCAGCTCACCCGTACAGGGGGCGACGGACGAGCAGTACTTC
CASSPVQGATDEQYF
>.|TRBV14|TRBJ2-7|few
TGTGCCAGCAGCCAAGGGAGCAGTAGGGGAGGCTACGAGCAGTACTTC
CASSQGSSRGGYEQYF
>TRBD2|TRBV28|TRBJ2-2|few
TGTGCCAGCAGTTTACGGGCCGGGAGGACGGTCACCGGGGAGCTGTTTTTT
CASSLRAGRTVTGELFF
>TRBD2|TRBV25-1|TRBJ2-1|few
TGTGCCAGCAGTGAAGGGCTAGCGGGGGAGCAGTTCTTC
CASSEGLAGEQFF
>.|TRBV30|TRBJ2-3|.
TGTGCCTGGAAAGCCGCAGATACGCAGTATTTT
CAWKAADTQYF
>.|TRBV6-1|TRBJ1-2|.
TGTGCCAGCAGTGAAGCGGGGGGGAAGTATGGCTACACCTTC
CASSEAGGKYGYTF
>.|TRBV7-3|TRBJ2-1|few
TGTGCCAGCAGCGGTCCAGCGGGATCCCAGGGGAATGAGCAGTTCTTC
CASSGPAGSQGNEQFF
>.|TRBV5-5|TRBJ2-2|.
TGTGCCAGCAGCTCACGGAGACTAGGGAACACCGGGGAGCTGTTTTTT
CASSSRRLGNTGELFF
>.|TRBV7-9|TRBJ2-5|.
TGTGCCAGCAGTCCAAGCCCCGGAGGGGCCCAGTACTTC
CASSPSPGGAQYF
>.|TRBV28|TRBJ2-2|.
TGTGCCGGTCAGGGAACGAGGGGGGAGCTGTTTTTT
CAGQGTRGELFF
>.|TRBV7-2|TRBJ2-1|few
TGTGCCAGCAGCTCACCGGCCCAGGCCTACAATGAGCAGTTCTTC
CASSSPAQAYNEQFF
>.|TRBV7-9|TRBJ1-5|.
TGTGCCAGCTCGCAGGCTAATAGCAATCAGCCCCAGCATTTT
CASSQANSNQPQHF
>.|TRBV7-2|TRBJ2-7|few
TGTGCCAGCAGCTCAGGAGGCCCGGGACTTCTTAGGAACGAGCAGTACTTC
CASSSGGPGLLRNEQYF
>TRBD2|TRBV29-1|TRBJ2-5|few
TGCAGCGTCGGGACTAGCGGAGCCGCCCAAGAGACCCAGTACTTC
CSVGTSGAAQETQYF
>.|TRBV7-9|TRBJ1-5|few
TGTGCCAGCAGCCCGATCGGGGATAATCAGCCCCAGCATTTT
CASSPIGDNQPQHF
>.|TRBV5-4|TRBJ2-5|few
TGTGCCAGCAGTATGAACAGTTTGGGAGGTAAAGAGACCCAGTACTTC
CASSMNSLGGKETQYF
>TRBD2|TRBV5-1|TRBJ2-3|few
TGCGCCAGCAGCCTCATAGCGGGAGGGAGAACAGATACGCAGTATTTT
CASSLIAGGRTDTQYF